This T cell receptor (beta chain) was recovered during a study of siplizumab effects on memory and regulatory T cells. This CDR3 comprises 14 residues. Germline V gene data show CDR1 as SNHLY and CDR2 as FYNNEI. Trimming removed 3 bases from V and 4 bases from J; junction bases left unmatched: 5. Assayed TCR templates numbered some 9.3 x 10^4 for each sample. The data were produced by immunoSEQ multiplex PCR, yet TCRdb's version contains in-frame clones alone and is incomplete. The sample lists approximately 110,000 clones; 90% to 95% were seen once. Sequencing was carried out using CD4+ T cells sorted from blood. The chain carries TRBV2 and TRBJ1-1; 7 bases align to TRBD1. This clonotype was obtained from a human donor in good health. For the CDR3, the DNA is TGTGCCAGCAGTGATGACAGGGATGTCACTGAAGCTTTCTTT. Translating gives CASSDDRDVTEAFF.